Listed here is a single T cell receptor beta chain. The entry originates in a study of shared T cell receptors in the human thymus. Per germline, CDR1 SEHNR and CDR2 FQNEAQ (reference sequence). V shed 5 bases and J shed 14 bases, with 19 bases lying between them. The CDR3 is 13 amino acids. The repertoire was sequenced with immunoSEQ multiplex PCR; TCRdb's copy has only in-frame clones and lacks some. The sample consists of 600,000 to 900,000 clones, 80% to 90% of them appearing once. These data were likewise used in another study, on human thymus T cells. From that second work: Thymic and blood repertoires appeared to show biased V and J gene usage.

This chain uses TRBV7-9 with TRBJ1-5; no clear D gene. The sequenced sample consisted of thymocytes. The TCR sequence derives from a girl under two years old with a congenital heart defect. The CDR3 nucleotides are TGTGCCAGCAGCCCCCTCAAAGGAGGAGGCGAGCATTTT. As protein: CASSPLKGGGEHF.